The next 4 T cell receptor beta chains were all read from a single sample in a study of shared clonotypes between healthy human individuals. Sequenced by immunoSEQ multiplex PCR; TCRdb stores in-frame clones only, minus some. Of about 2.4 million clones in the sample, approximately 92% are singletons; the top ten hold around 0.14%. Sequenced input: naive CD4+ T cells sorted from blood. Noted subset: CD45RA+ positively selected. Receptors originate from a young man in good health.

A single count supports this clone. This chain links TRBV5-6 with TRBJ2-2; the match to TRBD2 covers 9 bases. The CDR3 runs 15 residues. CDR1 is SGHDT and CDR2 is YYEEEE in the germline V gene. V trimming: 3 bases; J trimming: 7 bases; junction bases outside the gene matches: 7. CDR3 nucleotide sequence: TGTGCCAGCAGCTCCGCGGGGGGGGCTGGCGGGGAGCTGTTTTTT. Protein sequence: CASSSAGGAGGELFF. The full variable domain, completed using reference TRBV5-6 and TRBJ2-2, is DAGVTQSPTHLIKTRGQQVTLRCSPKSGHDTVSWYQQALGQGPQFIFQYYEEEERQRGNFPDRFSGHQFPNYSSELNVNALLLGDSALYLCASSSAGGAGGELFFGEGSRLTVL.

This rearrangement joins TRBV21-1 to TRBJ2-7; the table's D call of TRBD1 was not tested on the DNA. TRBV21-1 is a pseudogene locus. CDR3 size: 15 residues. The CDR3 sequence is CASSKPSGQVYEQYF. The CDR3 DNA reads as TGTGCCAGCAGCAAGCCCTCAGGACAGGTATACGAGCAGTACTTC.

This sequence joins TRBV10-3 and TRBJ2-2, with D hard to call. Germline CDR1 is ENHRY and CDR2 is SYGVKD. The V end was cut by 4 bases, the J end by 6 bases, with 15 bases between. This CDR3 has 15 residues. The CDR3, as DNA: TGTGCCATCAGTGCGAAGGCCTCCGGCCCCGGGGAGCTGTTTTTT. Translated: CAISAKASGPGELFF.

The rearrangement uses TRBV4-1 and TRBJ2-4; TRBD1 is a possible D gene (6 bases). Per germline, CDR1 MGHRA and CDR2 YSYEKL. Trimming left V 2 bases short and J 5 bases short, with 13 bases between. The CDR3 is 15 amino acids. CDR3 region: CASSQTGPSQNIQYF. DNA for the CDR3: TGCGCCAGCAGCCAAACAGGGCCATCCCAAAACATTCAGTACTTC.